Shown below are 21 T cell receptor beta chains from a single sample sequenced in a study of cytomegalovirus exposure and HLA in healthy donors. The study ran its PCR with 60 Vbeta and 13 Jbeta primers. Assay used: immunoSEQ multiplex PCR; TCRdb lists only in-frame clones, some missing. The table includes under 250,000 clones, 79% detected once. The specimen sequenced was PBMCs. These receptors came from a man aged 45-65 years in good health and CMV-seronegative.

The rearrangement links TRBV5-1 to TRBJ2-3; possibly TRBD1 for D (5 bases). Germline V gives CDR1 SGHRS, CDR2 YFSETQ. The CDR3 length is 15 residues. V was pared by 0 bases and J by 1 base, with 9 bases between. In DNA form, the CDR3 reads TGCGCCAGCAGCTTGGGGACAAAGGGCACAGATACGCAGTATTTT. Amino acids: CASSLGTKGTDTQYF.

J is TRBJ2-3 and V is TRBV7-3; D remains ambiguous. Germline loops: CDR1 SGHTA, CDR2 FQGTGA. V lost 2 bases to trimming and J lost 0 bases, with 6 bases between them. The CDR3 is 14 amino acids. CDR3 protein: CASSLRWSTDTQYF. The CDR3, as DNA: TGTGCCAGCAGCTTACGGTGGAGCACAGATACGCAGTATTTT.

The chain carries TRBV5-1 and TRBJ1-2; 9 bases line up with TRBD1. Germline-derived CDR1 and CDR2 are SGHRS and YFSETQ. The CDR3 has 15 amino acids. Trimming took 0 bases from V and 13 from J; bases not matched to a gene: 13. The DNA of the CDR3 is TGCGCCAGCAGCTTGGGACACCGGGACAGGGTGTTTCTCACCTTC. Encoded protein: CASSLGHRDRVFLTF.

The chain employs TRBV19 and TRBJ2-6; TRBD2 might be the D (5 bases). Germline lookup yields CDR1 LNHDA and CDR2 SQIVND (reference sequence). Trimming cost V 3 bases and J 1 base, with 10 bases left between them. The CDR3 consists of 16 residues. The CDR3 DNA follows: TGTGCCAGTAGTATGAGGGTAGGATCTGGGGCCAACGTCCTGACTTTC. This encodes CASSMRVGSGANVLTF.

The chain employs TRBV19 and TRBJ1-4; a weak D match, TRBD1 (5 bases). CDR1 is LNHDA, CDR2 SQIVND, per germline (reference sequence). The CDR3 has 16 residues. V was shortened by 3 bases and J by 6 bases, with 17 bases between the two germline ends. The chain's CDR3 is CASSISKGWGYEKLFF. The CDR3 nucleotides read TGTGCCAGTAGTATCTCGAAGGGGTGGGGATATGAAAAACTGTTTTTT.

V is TRBV7-8 and J is TRBJ1-5; 7 nucleotides match TRBD1. The germline V gene encodes CDR1 SGHVS and CDR2 FQNEAQ. V was clipped by 5 bases and J by 8 bases; unmatched bases: 9. CDR3 length equals 14 residues. CDR3 bases: TGTGCCAGCAGCCGGGACAGTCGTAAGGAGCCCCAGCATTTT. Protein sequence: CASSRDSRKEPQHF.

The V call is TRBV7-6, the J call TRBJ2-2, with 9 positions matching TRBD2. Per the germline V gene, CDR1 is SGHVS and CDR2 is FNYEAQ. The V and J ends lost 5 bases and 3 bases, in that order; junction bases with no gene match: 10. CDR3 length: 17 residues. CDR3 in DNA: TGTGCCAGCAGCGTCGGACTAGCGTGGCCCTACACCGGGGAGCTGTTTTTT. This encodes CASSVGLAWPYTGELFF.

The CDR3 region is CASSMTSGRPTDTQYF. The CDR3 DNA is TGTGCCAGTAGTATGACAAGCGGGAGACCCACAGATACGCAGTATTTT. This chain connects TRBV19 to TRBJ2-3, with 8 nucleotides matching TRBD2. With V trimmed by 3 bases and J by 2 bases, 7 bases remained unmatched. This CDR3 has 16 amino acids. Germline CDR1 is LNHDA and CDR2 is SQIVND (reference sequence).

The V gene is TRBV30, the J gene TRBJ1-5, with D tentatively TRBD1 (6 bases). The CDR3 runs to 12 residues. CDR1 and CDR2 from the germline V gene are GTSNPN and SVGIG (reference sequence). Trimming took off 4 bases at V and 3 bases at J, with 7 bases between the two ends. CDR3 bases: TGTGCCTGGAAGGGGGTCAATCAGCCCCAGCATTTT. Translated, it gives CAWKGVNQPQHF.

The gene calls are TRBV30 and TRBJ1-2; D gene unclear. Germline CDR1 is GTSNPN and CDR2 is SVGIG (reference sequence). Trimming took off 0 bases at V and 6 bases at J, with 17 bases between the two ends. The CDR3 runs to 15 residues. The CDR3 DNA reads as TGTGCCTGGAGTGTACTGGGTCCGGAGATCGATGGCTACACCTTC. It encodes CAWSVLGPEIDGYTF.

The chain has TRBV2 and TRBJ1-5; D is undetermined. CDR1 and CDR2 (germline): SNHLY, FYNNEI. The CDR3 has 14 residues. Trimming left V 6 bases short and J 1 base short, with 10 bases between. The CDR3 coding sequence is TGTGCCAGCAGGGAGAGACGGAGCAATCAGCCCCAGCATTTT. Its translation: CASRERRSNQPQHF.

This chain uses TRBV6-6 with TRBJ1-3; TRBD1 aligns across 7 bases. The CDR3 is 14 residues long. Trimming removed 0 bases from V and 7 bases from J; junction bases left unmatched: 3. Germline CDR1 MNHNY, CDR2 SVGAGI (reference sequence). As DNA, the CDR3 is TGTGCCAGCAGTTACTCGACAGGGCCGAACACCATATATTTT. Its protein product is CASSYSTGPNTIYF.

The V and J genes are TRBV30 and TRBJ2-7, with 12 bases matching TRBD2. CDR1 and CDR2 from the germline V gene are GTSNPN and SVGIG (reference sequence). V trimming: 2 bases; J trimming: 5 bases; junction bases outside the gene matches: 7. The CDR3 runs to 15 residues. CDR3: CAWSPRLAGVHEQYF. CDR3 DNA sequence: TGTGCCTGGAGTCCACGACTAGCGGGAGTCCACGAGCAGTACTTC.

This chain connects TRBV28 to TRBJ2-5; D possibly corresponds to TRBD1 (6 bases). Trimming shortened V by 7 bases and J by 3 bases, and 12 bases separated the two germline ends. The germline CDR1 and CDR2 sequences are MDHEN and SYDVKM. The CDR3 consists of 13 residues. CDR3 in amino acids: CASKMAGEETQYF. The CDR3 nucleotides read TGTGCCAGCAAGATGGCAGGGGAAGAGACCCAGTACTTC.

The rearrangement uses TRBV7-9 and TRBJ1-1, with 7 bases identical to TRBD1. The length of the CDR3 is 15 residues. The J segment lost 1 base and the V segment lost 5 bases, leaving 7 bases of the junction unmatched. Germline CDR1 reads SEHNR; CDR2 reads FQNEAQ (reference sequence). As DNA, the CDR3 is TGTGCCAGCAGCCACGGGGGACAGACGAACACTGAAGCTTTCTTT. As protein: CASSHGGQTNTEAFF. Full variable domain (outside the CDR3, taken from reference TRBV7-9 and TRBJ1-1): DTGVSQNPRHKITKRGQNVTFRCDPISEHNRLYWYRQTLGQGPEFLTYFQNEAQLEKSRLLSDRFSAERPKGSFSTLEIQRTEQGDSAMYLCASSHGGQTNTEAFFGQGTRLTVV.

The rearrangement links TRBV11-3 to TRBJ2-2, with TRBD1 matching 9 bases. Germline loops: CDR1 SGHNT, CDR2 YENEEA. CDR3 size: 16 residues. V shed 2 bases, J shed 3 bases, and the junction held 4 bases outside the gene matches. Here the CDR3 DNA reads TGTGCCAGCAGCTTAAATACAGGGGGCTACACCGGGGAGCTGTTTTTT. Its protein product is CASSLNTGGYTGELFF.

The chain employs TRBV15 and TRBJ1-1; 8 bases are shared with TRBD1. Germline CDR1 reads LNHNV; CDR2 reads YYDKDF (reference sequence). The ends lost 5 bases at V and 0 bases at J; junction bases unmatched: 5. There are 15 residues in the CDR3. The CDR3 DNA sequence: TGTGCCACCAGCGAGTCGACAGGGGTGAACACTGAAGCTTTCTTT. Translation: CATSESTGVNTEAFF.

The chain employs TRBV18 and TRBJ1-1; unclear D gene. CDR1 and CDR2 from the germline V gene are KGHSH and LQKENI. Trimming pared 1 base from V and 1 base from J, leaving 7 bases between. This CDR3 has 14 residues. This CDR3 reads CASSPRDWNTEAFF. The CDR3 region has the DNA TGTGCCAGCTCACCACGAGACTGGAACACTGAAGCTTTCTTT.

The chain combines TRBV6-5 with TRBJ1-2; weak D call: TRBD1 (5 bases). Germline CDR1 and CDR2: MNHEY and SVGAGI. Trimming shortened V by 1 base and J by 2 bases, and 14 bases separated the two germline ends. The CDR3 extends over 16 amino acids. CDR3 sequence reads: CASSYLTNRPNYGYTF. In DNA form, the CDR3 reads TGTGCCAGCAGTTACTTAACGAACAGGCCGAACTATGGCTACACCTTC.

The chain combines TRBV30 with TRBJ1-4; no reliable D call. The CDR3 contains 13 residues. Germline V CDR1 and CDR2: GTSNPN, SVGIG (reference sequence). V shed 4 bases and J shed 10 bases, with 16 bases lying between them. In DNA form, the CDR3 reads TGTGCCTGGAATTCCCGGGATCGGGGAAAACTGTTTTTT. Amino acids: CAWNSRDRGKLFF.

The chain couples TRBV7-3 to TRBJ1-1, with D tentatively TRBD1 (6 bases). V was cut by 5 bases and J by 3 bases, with 19 bases left in between. The CDR3 is 16 residues long. Germline CDR1 and CDR2: SGHTA and FQGTGA. CDR3 in amino acids: CASSPGPDSRDTEAFF. CDR3 DNA sequence: TGTGCCAGCAGCCCTGGTCCGGACAGTCGCGACACTGAAGCTTTCTTT.